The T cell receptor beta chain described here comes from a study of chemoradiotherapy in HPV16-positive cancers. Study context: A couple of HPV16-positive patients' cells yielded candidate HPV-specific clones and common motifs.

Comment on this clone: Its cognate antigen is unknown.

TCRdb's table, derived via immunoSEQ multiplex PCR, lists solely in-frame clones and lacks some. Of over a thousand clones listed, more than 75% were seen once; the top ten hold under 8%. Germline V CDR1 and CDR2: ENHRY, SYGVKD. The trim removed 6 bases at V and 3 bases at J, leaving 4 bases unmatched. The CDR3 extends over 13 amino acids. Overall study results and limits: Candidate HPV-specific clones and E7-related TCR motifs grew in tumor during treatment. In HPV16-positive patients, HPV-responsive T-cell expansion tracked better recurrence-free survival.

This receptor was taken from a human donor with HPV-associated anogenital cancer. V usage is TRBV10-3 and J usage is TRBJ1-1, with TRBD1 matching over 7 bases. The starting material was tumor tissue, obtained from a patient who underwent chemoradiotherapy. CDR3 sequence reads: CAIRRGLDTEAFF. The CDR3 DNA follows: TGTGCCATCAGAAGGGGGCTCGACACTGAAGCTTTCTTT.